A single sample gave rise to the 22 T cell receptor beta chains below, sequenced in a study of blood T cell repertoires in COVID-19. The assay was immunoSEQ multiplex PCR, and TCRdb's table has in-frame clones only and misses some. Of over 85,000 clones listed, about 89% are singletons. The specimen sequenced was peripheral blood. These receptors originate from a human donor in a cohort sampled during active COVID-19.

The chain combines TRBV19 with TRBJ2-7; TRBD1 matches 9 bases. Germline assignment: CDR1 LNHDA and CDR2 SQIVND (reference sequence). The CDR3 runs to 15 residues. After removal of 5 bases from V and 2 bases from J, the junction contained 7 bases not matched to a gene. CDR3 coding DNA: TGTGCCAGTAGTTTGGGACAGGGTGGAACCTACGAGCAGTACTTC. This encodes CASSLGQGGTYEQYF.

CDR3 in DNA: TGTGCCAGCAGCTTAGTTGGGCAGGGCTTCATGAACACTGAAGCTTTCTTT. Amino acids: CASSLVGQGFMNTEAFF. V gene TRBV7-6 combines with J gene TRBJ1-1, with TRBD1 as a possible D gene (5 bases). Trimming left V 1 base short and J 0 bases short, with 15 bases between. CDR1 SGHVS and CDR2 FNYEAQ come from the germline V gene. The length of the CDR3 is 17 residues.

The CDR3 loop reads CASRGRYGYTF. For the CDR3, the DNA is TGTGCCAGCCGCGGCCGCTATGGCTACACCTTC. The chain uses TRBV28 and TRBJ1-2; unclear D gene. The germline V and J ends were trimmed by 8 bases and 4 bases, with 8 bases remaining between them. This CDR3 has 11 residues. CDR1 MDHEN and CDR2 SYDVKM come from the germline V gene.

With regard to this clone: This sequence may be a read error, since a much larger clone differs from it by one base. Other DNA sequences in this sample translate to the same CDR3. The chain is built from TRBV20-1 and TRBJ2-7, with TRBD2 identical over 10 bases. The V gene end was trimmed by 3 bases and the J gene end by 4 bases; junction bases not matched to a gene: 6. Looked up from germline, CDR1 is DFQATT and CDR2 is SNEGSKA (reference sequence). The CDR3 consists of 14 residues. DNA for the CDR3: TGCAGTGCTAGTGCTAGCGGGGGCACTTACGAGCAGTACTTC. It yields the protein CSASASGGTYEQYF.

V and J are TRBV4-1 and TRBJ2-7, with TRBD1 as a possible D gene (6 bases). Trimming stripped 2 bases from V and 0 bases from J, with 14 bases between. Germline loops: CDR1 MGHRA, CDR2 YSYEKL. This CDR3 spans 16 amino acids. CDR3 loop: CASSQFSQGTSYEQYF. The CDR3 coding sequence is TGCGCCAGCAGCCAATTTTCGCAGGGGACCTCCTACGAGCAGTACTTC.

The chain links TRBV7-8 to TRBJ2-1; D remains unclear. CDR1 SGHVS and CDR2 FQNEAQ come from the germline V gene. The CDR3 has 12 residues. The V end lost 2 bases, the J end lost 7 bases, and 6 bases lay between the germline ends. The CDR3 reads CASSLHSNEQFF. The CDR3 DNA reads TGTGCCAGCAGCTTACACAGTAATGAGCAGTTCTTC.

CDR3 residues: CASSPLGGKADTQYF. In DNA, the CDR3 is TGTGCCAGCTCACCCCTGGGCGGGAAGGCAGATACGCAGTATTTT. The J gene is TRBJ2-3, the V gene TRBV18; tentative D call: TRBD2 (6 bases). V lost 3 bases, J lost 4 bases, and 14 bases lay in between. The CDR3 covers 15 residues. Germline V lookup: CDR1 KGHSH, CDR2 LQKENI.

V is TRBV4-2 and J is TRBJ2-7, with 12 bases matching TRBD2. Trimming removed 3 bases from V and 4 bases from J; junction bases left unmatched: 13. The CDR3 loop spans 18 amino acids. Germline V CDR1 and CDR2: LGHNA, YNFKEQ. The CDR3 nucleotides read TGTGCCAGCAGCCACCCTGGCCGGACTAGCGGGAATTTTTACGAGCAGTACTTC. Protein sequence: CASSHPGRTSGNFYEQYF.

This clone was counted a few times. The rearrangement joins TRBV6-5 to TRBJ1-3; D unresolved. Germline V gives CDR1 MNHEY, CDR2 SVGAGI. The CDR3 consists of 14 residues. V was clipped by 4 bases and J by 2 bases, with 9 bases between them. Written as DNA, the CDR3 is TGTGCCAGCAGTTTTAAGCTTGCTGGAAACACCATATATTTT. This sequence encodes CASSFKLAGNTIYF.

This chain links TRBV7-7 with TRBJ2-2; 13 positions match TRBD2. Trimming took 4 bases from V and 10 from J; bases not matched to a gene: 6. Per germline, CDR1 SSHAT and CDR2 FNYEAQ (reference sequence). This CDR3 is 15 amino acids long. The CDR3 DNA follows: TGTGCCAGCAGCTCGCGGACTAGCGGGAGAATGGAGCTGTTTTTT. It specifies CASSSRTSGRMELFF.

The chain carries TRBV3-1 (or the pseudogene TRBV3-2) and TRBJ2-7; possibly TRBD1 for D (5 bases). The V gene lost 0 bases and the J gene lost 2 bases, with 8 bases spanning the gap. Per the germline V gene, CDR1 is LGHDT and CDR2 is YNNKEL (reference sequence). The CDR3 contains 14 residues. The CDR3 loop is CASSQEQATYEQYF. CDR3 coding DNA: TGTGCCAGCAGCCAAGAACAGGCTACCTACGAGCAGTACTTC.

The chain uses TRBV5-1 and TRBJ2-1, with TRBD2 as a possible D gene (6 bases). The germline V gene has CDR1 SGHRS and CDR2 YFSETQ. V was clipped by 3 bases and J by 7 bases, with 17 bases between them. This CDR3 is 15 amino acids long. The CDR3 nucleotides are TGCGCCAGCAGCTCGGGAGTGACGGGAAGGAATGAGCAGTTCTTC. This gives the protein CASSSGVTGRNEQFF.

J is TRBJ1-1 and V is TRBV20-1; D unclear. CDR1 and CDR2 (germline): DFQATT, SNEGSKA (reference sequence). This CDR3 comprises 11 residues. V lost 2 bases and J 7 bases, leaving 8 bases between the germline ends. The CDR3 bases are TGCAGTGCTAGATTGACACTTGAAGCTTTCTTT. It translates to CSARLTLEAFF.

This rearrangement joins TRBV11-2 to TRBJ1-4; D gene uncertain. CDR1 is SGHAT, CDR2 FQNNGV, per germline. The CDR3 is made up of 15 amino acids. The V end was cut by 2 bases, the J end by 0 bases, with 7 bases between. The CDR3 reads CASSLNRATNEKLFF. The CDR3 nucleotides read TGTGCCAGCAGCTTAAACCGAGCAACTAATGAAAAACTGTTTTTT.

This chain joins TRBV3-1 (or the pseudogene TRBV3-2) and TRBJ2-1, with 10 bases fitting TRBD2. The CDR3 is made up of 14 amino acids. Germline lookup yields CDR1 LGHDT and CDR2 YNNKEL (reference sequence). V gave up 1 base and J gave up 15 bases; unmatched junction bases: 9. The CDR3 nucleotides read TGTGCCAGCAGCCAAGGCACGGGAAGCGGGGGGGGGTTCTTC. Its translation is CASSQGTGSGGGFF.

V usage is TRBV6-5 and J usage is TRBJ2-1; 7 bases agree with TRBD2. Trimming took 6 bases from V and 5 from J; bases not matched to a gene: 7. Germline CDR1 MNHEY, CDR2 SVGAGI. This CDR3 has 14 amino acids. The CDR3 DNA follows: TGTGCCAGCAGCCCCAGCGGGATGGACAATGAGCAGTTCTTC. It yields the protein CASSPSGMDNEQFF.

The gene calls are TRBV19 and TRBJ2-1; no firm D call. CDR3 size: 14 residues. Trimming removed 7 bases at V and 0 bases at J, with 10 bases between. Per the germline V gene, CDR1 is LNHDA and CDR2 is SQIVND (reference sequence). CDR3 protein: CASNSEVSYNEQFF. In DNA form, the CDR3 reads TGTGCCAGTAATTCAGAAGTCTCCTACAATGAGCAGTTCTTC.

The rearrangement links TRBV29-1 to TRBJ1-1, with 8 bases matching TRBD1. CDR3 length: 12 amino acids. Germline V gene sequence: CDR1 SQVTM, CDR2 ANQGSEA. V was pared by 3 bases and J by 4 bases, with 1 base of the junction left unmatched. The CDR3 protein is CSVDDRGTEAFF. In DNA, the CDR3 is TGCAGCGTTGACGACAGGGGCACTGAAGCTTTCTTT.

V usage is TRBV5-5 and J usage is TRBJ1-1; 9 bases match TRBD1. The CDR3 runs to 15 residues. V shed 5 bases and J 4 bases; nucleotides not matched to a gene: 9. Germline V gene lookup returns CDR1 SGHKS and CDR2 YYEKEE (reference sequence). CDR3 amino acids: CASRWTGQGTTEAFF. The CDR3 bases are TGTGCCAGCAGATGGACTGGACAGGGGACCACTGAAGCTTTCTTT.

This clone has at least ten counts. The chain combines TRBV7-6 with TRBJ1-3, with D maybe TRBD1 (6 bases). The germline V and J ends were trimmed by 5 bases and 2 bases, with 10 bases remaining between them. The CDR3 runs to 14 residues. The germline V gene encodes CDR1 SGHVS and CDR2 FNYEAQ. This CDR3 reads CASSRQETGNTIYF. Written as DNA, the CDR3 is TGTGCCAGCAGCAGACAGGAGACTGGAAACACCATATATTTT.

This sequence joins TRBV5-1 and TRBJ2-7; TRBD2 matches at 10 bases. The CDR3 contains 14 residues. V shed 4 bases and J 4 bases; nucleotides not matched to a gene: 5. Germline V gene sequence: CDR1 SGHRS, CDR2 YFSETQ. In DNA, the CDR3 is TGCGCCAGCAGCCCCGGGACTAGCGAGTACGAGCAGTACTTC. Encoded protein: CASSPGTSEYEQYF.

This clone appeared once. The CDR3 region is CASTRGIIYEQYF. In DNA, the CDR3 is TGTGCCAGCACTCGCGGGATAATCTACGAGCAGTACTTC. The rearrangement joins TRBV6-5 to TRBJ2-7, with D perhaps matching TRBD2 (6 bases). Trimming took off 7 bases at V and 3 bases at J, with 13 bases between the two ends. Germline lookup yields CDR1 MNHEY and CDR2 SVGAGI. The CDR3 has 13 amino acids.